This TCR beta chain was recovered during a study of shared clonotypes between healthy human individuals. Generated by immunoSEQ multiplex PCR, the TCRdb table keeps only in-frame clones and is missing some. The repertoire has 1,500,000 or so clones, just under 99% of them found once; the top ten carry about 0.35%. Points on this clone: The antigen is undetermined.

Study-wide points: Richness estimates generally favored naive over memory subsets.

V gave up 0 bases and J gave up 3 bases, with 12 bases separating them. In germline, CDR1 is LNHNV, CDR2 YYDKDF (reference sequence). CDR3 length equals 15 residues. The clonotype was recovered from a man aged 25-45 years in good health. The chain recombines TRBV15 with TRBJ2-7; D remains ambiguous. Sequenced material: naive CD4+ T cells sorted from blood. Subset specified: CD45RA+ positively selected. This CDR3 reads CATSRERVALYEQYF. Written as DNA, the CDR3 is TGTGCCACCAGCAGAGAAAGGGTAGCTCTCTACGAGCAGTACTTC.